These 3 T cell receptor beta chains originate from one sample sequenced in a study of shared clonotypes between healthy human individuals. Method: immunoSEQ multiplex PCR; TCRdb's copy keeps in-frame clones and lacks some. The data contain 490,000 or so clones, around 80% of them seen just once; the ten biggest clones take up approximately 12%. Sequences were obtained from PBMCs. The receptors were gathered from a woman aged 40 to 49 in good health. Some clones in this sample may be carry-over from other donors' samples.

This CDR3 is CAWSKGGDEQFF. In DNA, the CDR3 is TGTGCCTGGAGTAAGGGGGGCGATGAGCAGTTCTTC. This chain joins TRBV30 and TRBJ2-1; either TRBD1 or TRBD2 may supply D (6 bases each). This CDR3 has 12 residues. The V gene's germline CDR1 is GTSNPN and CDR2 SVGIG (reference sequence). Between the trimmed V and J ends, which lost 2 bases and 8 bases, there was a span of 10 bases. Supplemented by reference TRBV30 and TRBJ2-1, the full variable domain reads SQTIHQWPATLVQPVGSPLSLECTVEGTSNPNLYWYRQAAGRGLQLLFYSVGIGQISSEVPQNLSASRPQDRQFILSSKKLLLSDSGFYLCAWSKGGDEQFFGPGTRLTVL.

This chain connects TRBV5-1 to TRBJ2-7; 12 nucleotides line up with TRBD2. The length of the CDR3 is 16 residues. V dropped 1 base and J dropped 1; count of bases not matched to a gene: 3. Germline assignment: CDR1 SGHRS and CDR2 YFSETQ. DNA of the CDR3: TGCGCCAGCAGCTTGTCTAGCGGGAGGGATTCCTACGAGCAGTACTTC. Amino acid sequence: CASSLSSGRDSYEQYF.

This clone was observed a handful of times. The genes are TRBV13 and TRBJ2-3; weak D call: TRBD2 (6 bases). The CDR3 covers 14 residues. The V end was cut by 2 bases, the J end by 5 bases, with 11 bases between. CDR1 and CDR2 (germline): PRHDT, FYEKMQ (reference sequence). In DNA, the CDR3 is TGTGCCAGCAGCTTACGGGCGGGGAGAGATACGCAGTATTTT. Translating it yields CASSLRAGRDTQYF.